A selection of T cell receptor beta chains follows, all from one sample in a study of cytomegalovirus exposure and HLA in healthy donors. The data were produced by immunoSEQ multiplex PCR, yet TCRdb's version contains in-frame clones alone and is incomplete. This table has 150,000 to 190,000 clones, roughly 82% appearing once. The specimen was PBMCs. These receptor sequences come from a woman in her 50s in good health and CMV-seropositive. Both conserved end residues are part of each CDR3. A D gene is named only where the DNA matches it firmly. The size of a clone is reported for some rows only, either as once, few or many, or as a class for expanded clones.

j_gene,v_gene,d_gene,abundance,CDR3aa,CDR3nt
TRBJ2-2,TRBV7-7,.,.,CASSLGLNTGELFF,TGTGCCAGCAGCCTGGGACTGAACACCGGGGAGCTGTTTTTT
TRBJ2-3,TRBV5-6,TRBD1,.,CASSEDRRPTDTQYF,TGTGCCAGCAGCGAGGACAGGAGACCCACAGATACGCAGTATTTT
TRBJ2-1,TRBV5-1,.,.,CASSRGLNEQFF,TGCGCCAGCAGCCGGGGTCTCAATGAGCAGTTCTTC
TRBJ1-1,TRBV11-1,.,.,CASSFGGTEAFF,TGTGCCAGCAGCTTCGGAGGGACTGAAGCTTTCTTT
TRBJ2-5,TRBV12-5,.,.,CASAGIRETQYF,TGTGCTAGTGCAGGGATTCGAGAGACCCAGTACTTC
TRBJ1-3,TRBV4-1,.,.,CASSQDYRGHSGNTIYF,TGCGCCAGCAGCCAAGATTATAGGGGCCACTCTGGAAACACCATATATTTT
TRBJ1-1,TRBV29-1,.,.,CSVERGDTEAFF,TGCAGCGTTGAACGGGGGGACACTGAAGCTTTCTTT
TRBJ2-3,TRBV30,.,.,CAWSSLRTDTQYF,TGTGCCTGGAGTTCCCTCAGGACAGATACGCAGTATTTT
TRBJ2-1,TRBV6-5,.,.,CASSYARRGEQFF,TGTGCCAGCAGTTACGCTCGGAGGGGTGAGCAGTTCTTC
TRBJ2-7,TRBV27,TRBD2,.,CASSLRAGGRNYEQYF,TGTGCCAGCAGTTTAAGGGCGGGAGGCAGAAACTACGAGCAGTACTTC
TRBJ2-7,TRBV5-1,.,.,CASSLLQGPSYEQYF,TGCGCCAGCAGCTTGTTGCAGGGCCCCTCCTACGAGCAGTACTTC
TRBJ1-1,TRBV27,TRBD1,.,CASSLFSFGTGGRGTEAFF,TGTGCCAGCAGTTTATTCTCTTTTGGGACAGGGGGCCGTGGCACTGAAGCTTTCTTT
TRBJ1-2,TRBV6-5,TRBD1,once,CASSDRDRDNGYTF,TGTGCCAGCAGCGACCGGGACAGGGATAATGGCTACACCTTC
TRBJ2-7,TRBV28,TRBD1,.,CASKGHGTGGFYEQYF,TGTGCCAGCAAGGGTCACGGGACAGGGGGTTTCTACGAGCAGTACTTC
TRBJ2-7,TRBV5-1,.,.,CASSLRTSLEQYF,TGCGCCAGCAGCTTGAGGACATCCCTCGAGCAGTACTTC
TRBJ2-7,TRBV7-2,.,.,CASSLYSGGNYEQYF,TGTGCCAGCAGCTTATATTCGGGGGGCAACTACGAGCAGTACTTC
TRBJ2-7,TRBV14,TRBD1,few,CASSHRDSSYEQYF,TGTGCCAGCAGCCATCGGGACAGCTCCTACGAGCAGTACTTC
TRBJ1-1,TRBV5-1,.,.,CASSSLGVGVSEAFF,TGCGCCAGCAGCTCCCTTGGCGTCGGGGTGTCTGAAGCTTTCTTT
TRBJ2-7,TRBV12-2,.,.,CASRLGSNRMSYEQYF,TGTGCAAGTCGCTTAGGGTCAAACAGGATGAGTTACGAGCAGTACTTC
TRBJ1-4,TRBV6-5,.,once,CASSSSQANEKLFF,TGTGCCAGCAGTTCTTCCCAGGCTAATGAAAAACTGTTTTTT
TRBJ2-2,TRBV5-6,.,.,CASSRRSTGELFF,TGTGCCAGCAGCCGTCGGAGCACCGGGGAGCTGTTTTTT
TRBJ2-7,TRBV19,.,.,CASSQRGFAYEQYF,TGTGCCAGTAGTCAGCGAGGGTTCGCCTACGAGCAGTACTTC